The clone carrying this TCR beta chain appeared a few times. As yet, its antigen is unknown. The sample comes from a study of T-cell memory formation after mild COVID-19. With 0 bases removed from V and 2 bases from J, the gap between germline ends came to 14 bases. Per the germline V gene, CDR1 is ENHRY and CDR2 is SYGVKD. The CDR3 has 18 amino acids. Study-level results: The pre-infection memory compartment contained some responding clones, suggesting cross-reactive memory joined.

5'RACE with constant-segment primers built TCRalpha and TCRbeta cDNA libraries with UMIs. MiXCR, run by TCRdb on the 5' RACE reads, gives a single entry per CDR3 protein. The sample lists 240,000 or so distinct CDR3 sequences; approximately 9% were seen once. This chain uses TRBV10-3 with TRBJ2-6; weak D call: TRBD1 (6 bases). The source is a man aged 18 to 35 who had mild COVID-19 (a few samples of this study predate the infection). Cell type and time point are not known. Source material: PBMCs or a T cell subset sorted from them (not recorded which). Here the CDR3 reads CAISESQGRRAGANVLTF. CDR3 in DNA: TGTGCCATCAGTGAGTCTCAGGGGCGCAGAGCTGGGGCCAACGTCCTGACTTTC.